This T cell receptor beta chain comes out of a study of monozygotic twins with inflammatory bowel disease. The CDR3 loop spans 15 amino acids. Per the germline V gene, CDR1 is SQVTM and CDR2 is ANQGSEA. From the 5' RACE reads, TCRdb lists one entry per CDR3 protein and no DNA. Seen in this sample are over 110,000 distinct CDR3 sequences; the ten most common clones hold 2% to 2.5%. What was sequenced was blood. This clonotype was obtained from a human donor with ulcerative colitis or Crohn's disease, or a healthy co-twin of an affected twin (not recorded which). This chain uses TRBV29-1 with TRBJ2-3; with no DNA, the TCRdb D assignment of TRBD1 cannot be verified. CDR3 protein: CSVEPSTGRADTQYF.